This T cell receptor beta chain was profiled in a study of cytomegalovirus exposure and HLA in healthy donors. The donors formed part of the roughly 110-subject validation cohort, distinct from the approximately 630-subject first cohort. The study's findings and limits: The investigators catalogued 150 to 200 TCR beta chains as cytomegalovirus-associated.

Repertoires were generated with immunoSEQ multiplex PCR, while TCRdb's copy carries only in-frame clones and drops some. Seen here are 100,000 to 150,000 clones, roughly 94% observed once, and the top ten hold 1% to 1.5%. For this clone: The antigen is undetermined.

Trimming shortened V by 0 bases and J by 2 bases, and 11 bases separated the two germline ends. This CDR3 region has 14 residues. Germline CDR1 GTSNPN, CDR2 SVGIG (reference sequence). This chain links TRBV30 with TRBJ2-7, with D tentatively TRBD1 (5 bases). The clonotype originates from a young woman in good health and CMV-seronegative. Sequences were obtained from PBMCs. CDR3 residues: CAWSVWGSAYEQYF. CDR3 DNA: TGTGCCTGGAGTGTATGGGGCAGCGCCTACGAGCAGTACTTC. The variable domain in full, with the rest retrieved from reference TRBV30 and TRBJ2-7, is SQTIHQWPATLVQPVGSPLSLECTVEGTSNPNLYWYRQAAGRGLQLLFYSVGIGQISSEVPQNLSASRPQDRQFILSSKKLLLSDSGFYLCAWSVWGSAYEQYFGPGTRLTVT.